This T cell receptor beta chain was retrieved from a study of CD8 T cells in Susac syndrome. Turning to the study itself: Patients with Susac syndrome who were sequenced included five or six with active disease and eight or nine in remission. At the time their blood was drawn, patients with Susac syndrome were either therapy-naive, on corticosteroids (with some of them also receiving intravenous immunoglobulin), or on intravenous immunoglobulin alone.

Germline loops: CDR1 KGHSH, CDR2 LQKENI. The CDR3 covers 13 residues. V lost 3 bases and J 3 bases, leaving 8 bases between the germline ends. RNA, at roughly 0.5 to 1 ug, was reverse transcribed with random hexamers. TCRdb called the immunoSEQ multiplex PCR reads again in MiXCR, with one record for every CDR3 protein. There are about 240,000 distinct CDR3 sequences in the sample; almost 97% occur only once, and 0.1% lies in the top ten. Purification of the CD8+ and CD4+ T cells relied on negative isolation, and TEMRA cells underwent FACS enrichment. The chain couples TRBV18 to TRBJ2-5; D not certain. The TCR sequence derives from a human donor with Susac syndrome. The sequenced sample consisted of CD4+ T cells from PBMCs. For the CDR3, the DNA is TGTGCCAGCTCACCCCAGGAGAAAGAGACCCAGTACTTC. Protein: CASSPQEKETQYF.